Included here is one T cell receptor (beta chain) sequence, with context. Authors' data handling: Counts of nucleated cells, estimated from reference gene primer amplification, were obtained. Clones were sequenced by immunoSEQ multiplex PCR, and TCRdb holds only the in-frame ones, with some missing. V, J and clone size are those of that table, while D and trimming were read from the DNA. This sample carries 40,000 to 45,000 clones, around nine tenths of them seen once, and the ten largest clones take under 6%. The data stem from a study of blood T cell repertoires in COVID-19. Looking at the study overall: Samples of COVID-19 (acute and convalescent) were obtained from the United States, Italy and Spain. PBMCs, B-cell-depleted T cells, or T cells were the source of the cDNA or gDNA that made up the material.

Trimming at V came to 4 bases and at J to 6 bases, leaving 9 bases not matched to a gene. This CDR3 spans 15 amino acids. Germline lookup yields CDR1 SGDLS and CDR2 YYNGEE. The chain joins TRBV9 to TRBJ2-2; 7 bases line up with TRBD2. The sequence derives from a human donor in a cohort sampled during active COVID-19. The sequenced material came from peripheral blood. CDR3: CASSTRPGGPGELFF. DNA of the CDR3: TGTGCCAGCAGCACCCGACCGGGAGGACCCGGGGAGCTGTTTTTT.